Listed here is a single TCR beta chain. This clone has a single count. It lacks a known antigen. Within one base of it there is no much larger clone, and no base qualities were kept. The CDR3 regions of human TCRbeta chains were subjected to immunosequencing. In the source study's methods: TCRs in the repertoires were compared against a reference library of SARS-CoV-2-specific TCRs that had been generated with the MIRA antigen-specificity platform. Breadth was defined as the fraction of unique TCRs that were SARS-CoV-2-associated, and depth was defined as the fraction of total T cells that were SARS-CoV-2-associated. Each spike-specific TCR was assigned to its reactive spike region and to a CD4 or CD8 class using the MIRA data. Log10-transformed breadth and depth values were compared by one-way ANOVA with Sidak's multiple comparisons tests. The immuneACCESS repertoire file appears here via TCRdb, limited to in-frame rearrangements. These files lack a portion of the clones; in checked studies, under half of the deficit traces to unresolved V genes, and the cause of the others is not known. V and J calls and clone size are copied from that table; D and trimming were computed from the DNA. This sample comprises approximately 72,000 clones, about nine tenths of them detected only once. Roughly 28% of the sample comes from the top ten.

This specimen's time point label, per the study, means: about 28 days (+/-7) after the second vaccine dose. AZD1222 recipients given second doses at about 4 weeks or at about 12 weeks were pooled, since spike-specific TCR depth and breadth were not found to differ between the two schedules. Vaccinee samples were obtained from the UK trials COV001 and COV002, which included a single-blind randomized controlled phase 2/3 trial of AZD1222 (ChAdOx1 nCoV-19) in healthy adults. Trial participant PBMC samples were collected at day 0 and day 28 after the second dose for TCRbeta chain sequencing. V is shortened by 2 bases, J by 4 bases, and the region joining them spans 8 bases. From its cysteine to its phenylalanine, the CDR3 spans 13 amino acids. The entry retains the CDR3 DNA only, 39 bases that are in frame from base 1. The record originates from a study of T cell responses to AZD1222 COVID-19 vaccine (dated by TCRdb to the early 2020s). Background for the entire study: A total of more than 230 trial participants underwent TCR sequencing, of whom roughly 210 received two doses of AZD1222 and some 26 received two doses of the MenACWY control vaccine. Trial participants were enrolled into age subgroups of 18-55, 56-69 and 70-plus years, which contained roughly 140, 27 and 60 TCR-sequenced participants, respectively. Results the study describes overall, beyond this receptor: Vaccine-associated CD4 TCRs spanned the whole spike protein, with dominant responses in regions 160-218 and 743-854. Epitopes outside the regions mutated in the B.1.351 and B.1.1.7 variants were reportedly recognized by nearly half of the unique spike-specific TCRs. In the small 56-69-year group, the increase in depth fell short of significance, most likely because of low power. Only 5 to 7 AZD1222 recipients were SARS-CoV-2 seropositive at baseline, limiting conclusions about previously exposed vaccinees. After two AZD1222 doses, both the breadth and the depth of spike-specific TCRs were significantly higher than at day 0 and than in MenACWY recipients. Participants were mostly white British, with more females than males. The authors suggested clonal diversity may have been underestimated. Because no samples from the day 14 peak response were available, repertoires could be characterized only after the peak T cell response.

The sequence is built from TRBV12-3 or TRBV12-4 and TRBJ1-2; a confident D gene designation cannot be given. The sample was peripheral blood, taken 28 days after the second AZD1222 dose. The sequence derives from an adult who received the AZD1222 COVID-19 vaccine. The CDR3 corresponds to CASSLRAAYGYTF. The DNA sequence is given as TGTGCCAGCAGTTTAAGGGCAGCCTATGGCTACACCTTC.